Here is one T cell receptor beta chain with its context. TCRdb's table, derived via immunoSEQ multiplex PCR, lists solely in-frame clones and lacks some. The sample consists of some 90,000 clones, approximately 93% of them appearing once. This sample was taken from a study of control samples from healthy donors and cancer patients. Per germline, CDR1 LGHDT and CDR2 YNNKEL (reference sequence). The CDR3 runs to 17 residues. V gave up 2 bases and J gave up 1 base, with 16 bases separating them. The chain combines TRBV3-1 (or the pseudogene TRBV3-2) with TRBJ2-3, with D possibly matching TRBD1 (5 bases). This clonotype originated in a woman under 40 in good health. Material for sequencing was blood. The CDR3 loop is CASSQTVTVGGTDTQYF. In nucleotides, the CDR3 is TGTGCCAGCAGCCAAACTGTGACAGTCGGCGGCACAGATACGCAGTATTTT.